This T cell receptor beta chain was profiled in a study of graft-versus-host responses after intestinal transplantation. In the study overall: The transplants performed in recipients were multivisceral, liver-intestinal, or isolated intestinal. Induction with anti-thymocyte globulin, then tacrolimus and steroids for around three years, was given to all recipients. Study-level results: GvH clones occurred in recipient marrow; some first appeared in ileum or blood. Clonal ratios of graft-versus-host to host-versus-graft in allografts were high for patients exhibiting graft-donor T cell macrochimerism.

Processing released intraepithelial and lamina propria lymphocytes from the graft tissue. Comment on this clone: What it binds is unknown.

Method: immunoSEQ multiplex PCR; TCRdb's copy keeps in-frame clones and lacks some. The sample holds about 37,000 clones, roughly 87% seen once. Germline CDR1 is SNHLY and CDR2 is FYNNEI. V lost 6 bases and J lost 7, with 10 bases in between. The CDR3 runs to 13 residues. The sequence derives from a human patient who received an intestinal transplant, so some T cells may come from the graft donor. This chain joins TRBV2 and TRBJ1-6; a weak D match, TRBD1 (5 bases). Specimen: ileum tissue, collected about 200 days after intestinal transplant. The CDR3 spells CASRGPLNSPLHF. The CDR3 nucleotides are TGTGCCAGCAGGGGACCCTTGAATTCACCCCTCCACTTT.